This T cell receptor (beta chain) was sequenced in a study of cytomegalovirus exposure and HLA in healthy donors. Notes on the study in general: Cytomegalovirus association was assigned to more than 150 TCR beta chains.

About this clone itself: Its cognate antigen is unknown.

The germline CDR1 and CDR2 sequences are MNHEY and SVGAGI. This CDR3 comprises 14 residues. V lost 3 bases, J lost 4 bases, and 11 bases lay in between. Profiling relied on immunoSEQ multiplex PCR, and the TCRdb table lists in-frame clones only, not all of them. The table lists 100,000 to 150,000 clones, approximately 89% of them singletons. The rearrangement uses TRBV6-5 and TRBJ2-3; no clear D. This receptor was identified in a woman aged 18-29 years in good health and CMV-seronegative. The sequenced sample consisted of PBMCs. CDR3 in DNA: TGTGCCAGCAGTTATAACACCGGGTCAGATACGCAGTATTTT. Encoded protein: CASSYNTGSDTQYF.